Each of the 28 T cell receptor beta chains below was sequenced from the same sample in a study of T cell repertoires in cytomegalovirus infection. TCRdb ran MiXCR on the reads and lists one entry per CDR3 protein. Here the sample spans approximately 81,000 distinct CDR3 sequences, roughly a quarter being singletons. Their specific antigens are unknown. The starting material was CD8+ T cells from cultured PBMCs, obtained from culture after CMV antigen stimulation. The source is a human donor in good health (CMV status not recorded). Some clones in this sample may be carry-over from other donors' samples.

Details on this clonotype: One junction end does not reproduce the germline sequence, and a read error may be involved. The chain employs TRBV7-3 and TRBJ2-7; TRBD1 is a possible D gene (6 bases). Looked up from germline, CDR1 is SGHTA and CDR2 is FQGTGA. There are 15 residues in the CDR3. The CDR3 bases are TGTGCCAGCAGCTTACCAAAACAGGGTACCTACGTGCAGTACTTC. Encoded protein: CASSLPKQGTYVQYF.

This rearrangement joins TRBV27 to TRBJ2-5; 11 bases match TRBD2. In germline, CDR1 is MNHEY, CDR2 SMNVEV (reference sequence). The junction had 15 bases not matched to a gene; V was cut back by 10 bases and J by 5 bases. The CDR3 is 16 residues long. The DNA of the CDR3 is TGTGCCACCTCTTTAGCGGGGGGGCTTGGAAGGGAGACCCAGTACTTC. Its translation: CATSLAGGLGRETQYF.

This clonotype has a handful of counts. DNA for the CDR3: TGTGCCAGCAGTTTCGGGGCGACCTTCCCGGGAGGTAGCGGGTCCGAGAGGGAGACCCAGTACTTC. Amino acids: CASSFGATFPGGSGSERETQYF. The rearrangement uses TRBV12-3 or TRBV12-4 and TRBJ2-5; 7 bases fit TRBD2. The V and J ends lost 3 bases and 5 bases, in that order; junction bases with no gene match: 30. CDR3 size: 22 residues.

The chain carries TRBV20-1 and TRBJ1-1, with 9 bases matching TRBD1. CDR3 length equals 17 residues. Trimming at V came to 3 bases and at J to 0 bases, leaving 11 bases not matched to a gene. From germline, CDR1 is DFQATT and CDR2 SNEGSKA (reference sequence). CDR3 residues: CSARGVQGAHLNTEAFF. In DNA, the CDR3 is TGCAGTGCTAGGGGGGTACAGGGGGCCCACCTGAACACTGAAGCTTTCTTT.

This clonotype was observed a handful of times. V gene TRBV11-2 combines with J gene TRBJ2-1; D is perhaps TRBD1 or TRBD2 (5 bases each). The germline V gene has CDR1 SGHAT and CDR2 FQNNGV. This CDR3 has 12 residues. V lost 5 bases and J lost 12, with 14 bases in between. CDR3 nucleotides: TGTGCCAGCAGCCATGAGGGGAGCGGGCAGTTCTTC. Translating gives CASSHEGSGQFF.

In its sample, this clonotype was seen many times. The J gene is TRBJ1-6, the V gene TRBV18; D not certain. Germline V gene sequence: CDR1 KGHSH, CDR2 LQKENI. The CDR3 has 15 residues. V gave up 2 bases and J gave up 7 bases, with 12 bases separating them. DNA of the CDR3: TGTGCCAGCTCACCAGAAAGAAACTCGAATTCACCCCTCCACTTT. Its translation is CASSPERNSNSPLHF.

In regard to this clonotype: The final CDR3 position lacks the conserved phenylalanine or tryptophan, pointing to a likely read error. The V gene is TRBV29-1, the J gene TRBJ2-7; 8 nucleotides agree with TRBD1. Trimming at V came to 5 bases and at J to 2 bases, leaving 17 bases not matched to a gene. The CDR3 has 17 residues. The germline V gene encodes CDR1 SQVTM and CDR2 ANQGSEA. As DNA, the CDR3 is TGCAGCGTTATCCGCCTCGTGACAGGGGAAACCCCCTACGAGCAGTACTAC. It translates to CSVIRLVTGETPYEQYY.

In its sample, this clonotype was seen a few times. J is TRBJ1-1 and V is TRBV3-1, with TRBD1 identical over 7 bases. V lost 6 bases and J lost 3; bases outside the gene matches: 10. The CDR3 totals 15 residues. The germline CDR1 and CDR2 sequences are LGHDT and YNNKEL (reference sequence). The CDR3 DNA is TGTGCCAGCAGTCCTATAACAGGGGCCCACACTGAAGCTTTCTTT. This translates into CASSPITGAHTEAFF.

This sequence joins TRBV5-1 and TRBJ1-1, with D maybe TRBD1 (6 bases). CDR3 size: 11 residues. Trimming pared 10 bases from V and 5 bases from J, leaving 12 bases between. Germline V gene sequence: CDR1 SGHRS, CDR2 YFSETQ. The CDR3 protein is CASARGTEAFF. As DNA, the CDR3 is TGCGCCTCTGCGAGGGGGACTGAAGCTTTCTTT.

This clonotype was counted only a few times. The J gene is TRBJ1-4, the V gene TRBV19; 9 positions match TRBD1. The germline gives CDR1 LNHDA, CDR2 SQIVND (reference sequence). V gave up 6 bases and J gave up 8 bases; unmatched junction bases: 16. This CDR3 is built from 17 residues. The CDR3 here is CASSKRKNRGLEEKLFF. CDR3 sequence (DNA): TGTGCCAGTAGCAAACGGAAGAACAGGGGGCTAGAAGAAAAACTGTTTTTT.

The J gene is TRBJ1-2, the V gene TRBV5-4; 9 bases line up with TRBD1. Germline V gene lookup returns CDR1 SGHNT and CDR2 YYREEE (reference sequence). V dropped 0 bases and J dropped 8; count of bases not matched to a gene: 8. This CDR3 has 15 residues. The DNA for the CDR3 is TGTGCCAGCAGCTTGGACGGGCGACAGGGGGACGGCTACACCTTC. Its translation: CASSLDGRQGDGYTF.

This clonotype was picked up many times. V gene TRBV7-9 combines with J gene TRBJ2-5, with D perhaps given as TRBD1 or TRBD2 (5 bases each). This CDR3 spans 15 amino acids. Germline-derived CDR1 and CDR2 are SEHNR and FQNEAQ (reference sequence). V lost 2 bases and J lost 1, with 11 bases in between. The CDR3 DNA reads TGTGCCAGCAGCTTAACGACGGGGCCCCAAGAGACCCAGTACTTC. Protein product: CASSLTTGPQETQYF.

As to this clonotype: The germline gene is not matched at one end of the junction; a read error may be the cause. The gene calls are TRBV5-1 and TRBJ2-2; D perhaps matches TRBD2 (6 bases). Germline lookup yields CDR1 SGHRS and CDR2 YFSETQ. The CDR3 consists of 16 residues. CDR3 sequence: CASSLASGVGTGELFF. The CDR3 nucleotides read TGCGCCAGTAGCTTGGCGTCGGGAGTGGGCACCGGGGAGCTGTTTTTT.

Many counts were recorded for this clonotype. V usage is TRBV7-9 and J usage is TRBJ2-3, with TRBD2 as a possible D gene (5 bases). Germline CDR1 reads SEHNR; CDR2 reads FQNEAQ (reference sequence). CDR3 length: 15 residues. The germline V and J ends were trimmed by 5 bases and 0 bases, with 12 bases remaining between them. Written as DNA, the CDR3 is TGTGCCAGCAGCGGTCCGGGATCAAGCACAGATACGCAGTATTTT. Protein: CASSGPGSSTDTQYF. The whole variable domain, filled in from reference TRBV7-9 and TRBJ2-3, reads DTGVSQNPRHKITKRGQNVTFRCDPISEHNRLYWYRQTLGQGPEFLTYFQNEAQLEKSRLLSDRFSAERPKGSFSTLEIQRTEQGDSAMYLCASSGPGSSTDTQYFGPGTRLTVL.

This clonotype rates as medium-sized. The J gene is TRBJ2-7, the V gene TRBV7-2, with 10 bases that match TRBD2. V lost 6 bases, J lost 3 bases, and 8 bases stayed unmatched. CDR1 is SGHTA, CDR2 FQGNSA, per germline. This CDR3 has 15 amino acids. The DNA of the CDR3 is TGTGCCAGCAGATCGGGACTAGCGTCACTCTACGAGCAGTACTTC. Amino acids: CASRSGLASLYEQYF.

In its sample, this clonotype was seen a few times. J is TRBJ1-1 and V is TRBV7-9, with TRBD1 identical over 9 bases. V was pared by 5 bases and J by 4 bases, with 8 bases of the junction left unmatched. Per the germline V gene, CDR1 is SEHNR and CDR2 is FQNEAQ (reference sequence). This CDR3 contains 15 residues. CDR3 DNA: TGTGCCAGCAGCGATACAGGGGGCGGAGGCACTGAAGCTTTCTTT. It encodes CASSDTGGGGTEAFF.

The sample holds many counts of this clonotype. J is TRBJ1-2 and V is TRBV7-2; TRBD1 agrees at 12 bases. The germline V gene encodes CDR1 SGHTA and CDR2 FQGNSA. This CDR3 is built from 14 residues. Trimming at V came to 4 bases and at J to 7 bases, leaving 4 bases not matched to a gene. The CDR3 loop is CASSSGQGAAGYTF. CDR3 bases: TGTGCCAGCAGCTCGGGACAGGGGGCTGCTGGCTACACCTTC.

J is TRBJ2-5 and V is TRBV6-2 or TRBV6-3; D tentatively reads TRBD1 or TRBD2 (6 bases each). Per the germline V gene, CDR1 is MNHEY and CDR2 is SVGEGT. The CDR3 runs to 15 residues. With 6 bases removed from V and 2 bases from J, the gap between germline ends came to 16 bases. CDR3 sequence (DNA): TGTGCCAGCAGCGAGGGGGGAACACTTCAAGAGACCCAGTACTTC. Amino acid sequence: CASSEGGTLQETQYF.

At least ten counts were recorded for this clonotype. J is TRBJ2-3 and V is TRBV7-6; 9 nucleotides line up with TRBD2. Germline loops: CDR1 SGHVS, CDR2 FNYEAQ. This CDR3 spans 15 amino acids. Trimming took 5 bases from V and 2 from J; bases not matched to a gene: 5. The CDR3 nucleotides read TGTGCCAGCAGCGAGAGCGGGGGGACCACAGATACGCAGTATTTT. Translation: CASSESGGTTDTQYF.

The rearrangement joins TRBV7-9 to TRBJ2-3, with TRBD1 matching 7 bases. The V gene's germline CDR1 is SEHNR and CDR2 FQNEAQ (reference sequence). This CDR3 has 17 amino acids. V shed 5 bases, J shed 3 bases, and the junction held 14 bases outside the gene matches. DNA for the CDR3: TGTGCCAGCAGCGGTAAAGGGACAGCCCGCGGGACAGATACGCAGTATTTT. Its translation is CASSGKGTARGTDTQYF.

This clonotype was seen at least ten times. The CDR3 DNA follows: TGTGCCAGCAGCCCCGAGGACAGGGGTCCCACCTACGAGCAGTACTTC. This gives the protein CASSPEDRGPTYEQYF. The V gene is TRBV11-2, the J gene TRBJ2-7; 9 bases align to TRBD1. CDR1 and CDR2 (germline): SGHAT, FQNNGV. Trimming cost V 5 bases and J 2 bases; bases outside gene matches: 10. The CDR3 is 16 residues long. The variable domain in full, with the rest retrieved from reference TRBV11-2 and TRBJ2-7, is EAGVAQSPRYKIIEKRQSVAFWCNPISGHATLYWYQQILGQGPKLLIQFQNNGVVDDSQLPKDRFSAERLKGVDSTLKIQPAKLEDSAVYLCASSPEDRGPTYEQYFGPGTRLTVT.

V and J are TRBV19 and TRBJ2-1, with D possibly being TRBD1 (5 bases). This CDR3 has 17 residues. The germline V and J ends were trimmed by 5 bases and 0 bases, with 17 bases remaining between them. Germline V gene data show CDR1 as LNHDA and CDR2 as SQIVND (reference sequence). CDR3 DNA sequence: TGTGCCAGTAGTGAGGACAAGACAGCTAGCTCCTACAATGAGCAGTTCTTC. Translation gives CASSEDKTASSYNEQFF.

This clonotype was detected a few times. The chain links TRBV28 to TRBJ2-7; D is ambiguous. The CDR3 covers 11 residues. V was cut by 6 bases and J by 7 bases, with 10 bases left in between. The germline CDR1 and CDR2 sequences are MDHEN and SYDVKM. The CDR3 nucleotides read TGTGCCAGCAGCTCGGGTAGGGAGCAGTACTTC. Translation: CASSSGREQYF.

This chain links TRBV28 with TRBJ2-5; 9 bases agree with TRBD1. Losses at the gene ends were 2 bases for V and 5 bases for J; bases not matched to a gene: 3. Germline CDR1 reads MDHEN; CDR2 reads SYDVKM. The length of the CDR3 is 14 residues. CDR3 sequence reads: CASSLNRGPETQYF. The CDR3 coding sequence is TGTGCCAGCAGTTTAAACAGGGGGCCGGAGACCCAGTACTTC.

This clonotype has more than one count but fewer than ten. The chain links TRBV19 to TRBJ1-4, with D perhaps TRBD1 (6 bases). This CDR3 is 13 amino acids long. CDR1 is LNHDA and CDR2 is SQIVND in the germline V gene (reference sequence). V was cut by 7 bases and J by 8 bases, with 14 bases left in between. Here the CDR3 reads CASKTGSGEKLFF. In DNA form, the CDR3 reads TGTGCCAGTAAGACAGGCTCAGGGGAAAAACTGTTTTTT.

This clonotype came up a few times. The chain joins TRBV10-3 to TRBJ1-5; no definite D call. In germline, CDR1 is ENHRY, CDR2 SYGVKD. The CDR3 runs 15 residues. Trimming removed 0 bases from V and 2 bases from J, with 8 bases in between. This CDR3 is CAISESGMGNQPQHF. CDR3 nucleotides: TGTGCCATCAGTGAGTCGGGGATGGGCAATCAGCCCCAGCATTTT.

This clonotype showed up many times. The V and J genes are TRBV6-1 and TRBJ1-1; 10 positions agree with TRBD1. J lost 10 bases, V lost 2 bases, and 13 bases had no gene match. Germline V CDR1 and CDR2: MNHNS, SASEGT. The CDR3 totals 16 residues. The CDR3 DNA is TGTGCCAGCAGTGAAATATCTTGGGACAGGGGCTTTGTAGCTTTCTTT. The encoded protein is CASSEISWDRGFVAFF.

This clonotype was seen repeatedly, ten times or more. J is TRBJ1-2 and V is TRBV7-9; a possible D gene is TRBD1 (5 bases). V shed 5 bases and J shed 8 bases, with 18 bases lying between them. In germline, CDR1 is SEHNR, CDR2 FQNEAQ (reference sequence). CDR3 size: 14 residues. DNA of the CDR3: TGTGCCAGCAGCCGACTCCGAGGGGATGAGGGCTACACCTTC. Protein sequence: CASSRLRGDEGYTF.